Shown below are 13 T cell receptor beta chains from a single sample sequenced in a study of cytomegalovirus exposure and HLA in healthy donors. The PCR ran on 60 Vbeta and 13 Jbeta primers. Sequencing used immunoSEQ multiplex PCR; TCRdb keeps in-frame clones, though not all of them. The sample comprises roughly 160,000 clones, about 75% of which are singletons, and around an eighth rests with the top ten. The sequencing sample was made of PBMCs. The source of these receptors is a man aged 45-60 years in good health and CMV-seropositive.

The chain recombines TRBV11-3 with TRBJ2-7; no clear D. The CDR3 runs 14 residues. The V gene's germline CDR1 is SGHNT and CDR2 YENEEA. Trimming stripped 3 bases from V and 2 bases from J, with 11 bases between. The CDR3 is CASSFGRSPYEQYV. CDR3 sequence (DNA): TGTGCCAGCAGCTTCGGCAGGTCCCCCTACGAGCAGTACGTC.

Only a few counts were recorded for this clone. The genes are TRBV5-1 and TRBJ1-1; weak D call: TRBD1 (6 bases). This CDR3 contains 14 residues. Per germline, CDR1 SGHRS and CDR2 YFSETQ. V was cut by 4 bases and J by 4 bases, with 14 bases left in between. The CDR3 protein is CASSPLGTTTEAFF. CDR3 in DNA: TGCGCCAGCAGCCCTCTTGGGACAACCACTGAAGCTTTCTTT.

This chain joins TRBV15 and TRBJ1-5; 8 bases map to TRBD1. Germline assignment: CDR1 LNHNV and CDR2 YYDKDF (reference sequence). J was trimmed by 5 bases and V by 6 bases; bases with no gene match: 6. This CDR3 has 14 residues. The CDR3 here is CATRERQGYQPQHF. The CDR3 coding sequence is TGTGCCACCAGAGAGAGACAGGGGTATCAGCCCCAGCATTTT.

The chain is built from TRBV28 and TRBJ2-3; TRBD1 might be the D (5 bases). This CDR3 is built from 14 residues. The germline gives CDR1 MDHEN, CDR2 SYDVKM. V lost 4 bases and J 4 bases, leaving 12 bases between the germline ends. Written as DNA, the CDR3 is TGTGCCAGCAGTTATGGGGCCGGGCCAGATACGCAGTATTTT. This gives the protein CASSYGAGPDTQYF.

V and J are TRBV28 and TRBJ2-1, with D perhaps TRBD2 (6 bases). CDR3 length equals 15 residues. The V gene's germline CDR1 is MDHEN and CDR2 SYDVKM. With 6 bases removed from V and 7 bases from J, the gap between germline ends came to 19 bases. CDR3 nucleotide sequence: TGTGCCAGCAGCAACACCGGGACTTCGAATAATGAGCAGTTCTTC. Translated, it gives CASSNTGTSNNEQFF.

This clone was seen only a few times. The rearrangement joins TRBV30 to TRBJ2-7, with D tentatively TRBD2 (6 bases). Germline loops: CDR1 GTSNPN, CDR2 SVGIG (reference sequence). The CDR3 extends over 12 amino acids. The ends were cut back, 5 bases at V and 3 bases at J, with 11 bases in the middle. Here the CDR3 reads CAWGGEGYEQYF. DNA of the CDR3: TGTGCCTGGGGCGGGGAAGGCTACGAGCAGTACTTC.

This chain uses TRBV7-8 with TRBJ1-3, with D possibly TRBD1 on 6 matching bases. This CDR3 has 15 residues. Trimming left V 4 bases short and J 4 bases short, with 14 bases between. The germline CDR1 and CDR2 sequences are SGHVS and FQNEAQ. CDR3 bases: TGTGCCAGCAGCTCGGACAGATGGGGAGGAAACACCATATATTTT. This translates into CASSSDRWGGNTIYF.

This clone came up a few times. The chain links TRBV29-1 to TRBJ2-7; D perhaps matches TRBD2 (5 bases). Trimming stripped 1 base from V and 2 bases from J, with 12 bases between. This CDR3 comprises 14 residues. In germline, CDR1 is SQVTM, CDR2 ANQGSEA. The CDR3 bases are TGCAGCGTTGAAGTCGCCGGGATAACCTACGAGCAGTACTTC. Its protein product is CSVEVAGITYEQYF.

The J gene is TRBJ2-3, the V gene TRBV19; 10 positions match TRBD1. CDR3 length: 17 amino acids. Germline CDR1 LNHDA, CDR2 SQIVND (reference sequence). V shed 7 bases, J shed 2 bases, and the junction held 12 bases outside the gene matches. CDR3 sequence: CASIPTGGDSFTDTQYF. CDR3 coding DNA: TGTGCCAGTATCCCGACAGGGGGCGATTCGTTCACAGATACGCAGTATTTT.

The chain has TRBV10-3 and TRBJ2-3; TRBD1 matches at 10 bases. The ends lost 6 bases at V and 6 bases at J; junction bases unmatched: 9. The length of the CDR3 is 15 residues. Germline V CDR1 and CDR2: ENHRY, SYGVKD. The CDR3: CAISGLTGGLDTQYF. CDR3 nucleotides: TGTGCCATCAGCGGCCTGACAGGGGGCTTGGATACGCAGTATTTT.

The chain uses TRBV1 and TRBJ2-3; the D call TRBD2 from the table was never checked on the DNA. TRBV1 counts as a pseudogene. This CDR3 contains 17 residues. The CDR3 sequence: CTSSPERRGERTDTQYF. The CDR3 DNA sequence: TGCACCAGCAGCCCAGAAAGGCGGGGGGAACGGACAGATACGCAGTATTTT.

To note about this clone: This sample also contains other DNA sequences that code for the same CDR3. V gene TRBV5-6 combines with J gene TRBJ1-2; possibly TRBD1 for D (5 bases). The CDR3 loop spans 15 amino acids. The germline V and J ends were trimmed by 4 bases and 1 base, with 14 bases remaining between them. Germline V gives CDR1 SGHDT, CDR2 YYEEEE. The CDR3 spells CASSLGTGDNYGYTF. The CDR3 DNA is TGTGCCAGCAGCCTCGGCACAGGCGATAACTATGGCTACACCTTC.

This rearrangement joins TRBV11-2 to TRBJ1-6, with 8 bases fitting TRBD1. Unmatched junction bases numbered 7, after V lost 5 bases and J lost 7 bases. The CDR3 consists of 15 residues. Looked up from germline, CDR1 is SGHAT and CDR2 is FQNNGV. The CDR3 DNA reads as TGTGCCAGCAGCACCCGGACAGGGAAAAATTCACCCCTCCACTTT. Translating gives CASSTRTGKNSPLHF.